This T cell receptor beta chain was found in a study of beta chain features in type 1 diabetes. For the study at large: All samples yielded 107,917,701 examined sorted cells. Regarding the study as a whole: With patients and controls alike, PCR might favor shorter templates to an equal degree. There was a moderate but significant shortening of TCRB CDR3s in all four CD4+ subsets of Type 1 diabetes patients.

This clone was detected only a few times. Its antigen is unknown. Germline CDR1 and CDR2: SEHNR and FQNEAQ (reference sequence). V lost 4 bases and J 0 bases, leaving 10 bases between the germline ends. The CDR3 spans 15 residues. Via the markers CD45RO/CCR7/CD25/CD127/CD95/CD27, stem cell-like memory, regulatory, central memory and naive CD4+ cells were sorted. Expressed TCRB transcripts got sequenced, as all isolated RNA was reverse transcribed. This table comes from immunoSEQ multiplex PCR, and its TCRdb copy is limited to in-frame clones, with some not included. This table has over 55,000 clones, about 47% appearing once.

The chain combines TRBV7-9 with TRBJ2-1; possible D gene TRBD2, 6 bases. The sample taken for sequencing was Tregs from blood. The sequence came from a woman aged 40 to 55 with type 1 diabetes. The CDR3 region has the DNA TGTGCCAGCAGCTATAGCGGCAGCTCCTACAATGAGCAGTTCTTC. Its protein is CASSYSGSSYNEQFF.